The present T cell receptor (beta chain) was sequenced within a study of chemoradiotherapy in HPV16-positive cancers. Study-level information: Candidate HPV-specific clones and shared TCR motifs came from a couple of HPV16-positive patients. Findings of the study overall: Candidate HPV-specific clones and E7-related TCR motifs grew in tumor during treatment.

Germline CDR1 reads MDHEN; CDR2 reads SYDVKM. The CDR3 sequence is 14 residues long. Germline trimming cut 5 bases from V and 10 bases from J; bases unmatched to any gene: 8. Using immunoSEQ multiplex PCR, the repertoire was profiled, and TCRdb retains in-frame clones only, with some absent. The table shows approximately 34,000 clones, with about 88% occurring only once. Samples were taken several times over chemoradiotherapy. To note about this clone: Its antigen is not identified.

This TCR was sampled from a human donor with HPV-associated anogenital cancer. The sequences come from blood, collected from a patient who underwent chemoradiotherapy. V usage is TRBV28 and J usage is TRBJ2-1, with 10 bases fitting TRBD2. The CDR3 region is CASSGASGGREQFF. The DNA of the CDR3 is TGTGCCAGCAGTGGGGCTAGCGGGGGTCGCGAGCAGTTCTTC. The full variable domain, its missing parts supplied by reference TRBV28 and TRBJ2-1, is DVKVTQSSRYLVKRTGEKVFLECVQDMDHENMFWYRQDPGLGLRLIYFSYDVKMKEKGDIPEGYSVSREKKERFSLILESASTNQTSMYLCASSGASGGREQFFGPGTRLTVL.